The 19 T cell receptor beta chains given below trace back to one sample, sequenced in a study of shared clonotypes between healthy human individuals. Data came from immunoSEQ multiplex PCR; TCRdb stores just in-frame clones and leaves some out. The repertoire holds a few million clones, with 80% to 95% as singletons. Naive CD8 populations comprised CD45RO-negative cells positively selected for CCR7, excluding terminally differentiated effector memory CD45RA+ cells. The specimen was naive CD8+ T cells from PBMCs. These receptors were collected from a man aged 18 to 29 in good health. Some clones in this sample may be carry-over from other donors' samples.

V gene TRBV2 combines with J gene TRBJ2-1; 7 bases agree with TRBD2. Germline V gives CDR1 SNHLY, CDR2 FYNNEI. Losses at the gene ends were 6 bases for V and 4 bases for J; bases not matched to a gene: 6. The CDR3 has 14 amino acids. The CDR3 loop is CASREGGEYNEQFF. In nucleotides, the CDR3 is TGTGCCAGCAGGGAGGGAGGGGAGTACAATGAGCAGTTCTTC.

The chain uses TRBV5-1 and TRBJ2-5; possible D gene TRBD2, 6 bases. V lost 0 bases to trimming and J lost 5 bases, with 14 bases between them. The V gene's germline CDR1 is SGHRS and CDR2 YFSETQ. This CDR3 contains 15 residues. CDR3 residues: CASSLESLASETQYF. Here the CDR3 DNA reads TGCGCCAGCAGCTTGGAGTCGCTAGCGTCGGAGACCCAGTACTTC.

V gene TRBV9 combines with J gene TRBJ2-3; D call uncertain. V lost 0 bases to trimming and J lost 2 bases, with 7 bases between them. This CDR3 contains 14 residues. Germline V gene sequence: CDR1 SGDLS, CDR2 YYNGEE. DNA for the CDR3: TGTGCCAGCAGCGTAGGGAGCGCCACAGATACGCAGTATTTT. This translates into CASSVGSATDTQYF.

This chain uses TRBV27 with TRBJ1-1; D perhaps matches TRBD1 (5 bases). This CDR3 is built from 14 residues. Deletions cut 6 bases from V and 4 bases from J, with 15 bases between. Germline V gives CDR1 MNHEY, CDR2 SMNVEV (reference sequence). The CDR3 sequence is CASSRRGPGTEAFF. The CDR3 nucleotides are TGTGCCAGCAGCCGACGGGGACCGGGCACTGAAGCTTTCTTT.

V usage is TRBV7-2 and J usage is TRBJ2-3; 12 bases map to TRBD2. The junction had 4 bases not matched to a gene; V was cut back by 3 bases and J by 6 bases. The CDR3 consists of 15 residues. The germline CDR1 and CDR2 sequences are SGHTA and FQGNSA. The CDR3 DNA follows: TGTGCCAGCAGCTTGACTAGCGGGAGTCGGGATACGCAGTATTTT. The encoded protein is CASSLTSGSRDTQYF.

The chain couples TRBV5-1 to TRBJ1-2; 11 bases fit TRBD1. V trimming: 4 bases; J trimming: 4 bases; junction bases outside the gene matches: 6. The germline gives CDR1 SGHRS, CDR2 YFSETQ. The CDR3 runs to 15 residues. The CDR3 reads CASSGGQGAPYGYTF. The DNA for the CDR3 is TGCGCCAGCAGCGGAGGACAGGGGGCACCCTATGGCTACACCTTC.

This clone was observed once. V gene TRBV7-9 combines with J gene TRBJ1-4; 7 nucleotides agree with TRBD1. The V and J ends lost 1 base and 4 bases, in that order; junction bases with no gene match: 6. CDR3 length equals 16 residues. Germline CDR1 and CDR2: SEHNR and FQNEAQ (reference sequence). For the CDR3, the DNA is TGTGCCAGCAGCTTAGAGGAGGGGGCGCTTAATGAAAAACTGTTTTTT. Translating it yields CASSLEEGALNEKLFF.

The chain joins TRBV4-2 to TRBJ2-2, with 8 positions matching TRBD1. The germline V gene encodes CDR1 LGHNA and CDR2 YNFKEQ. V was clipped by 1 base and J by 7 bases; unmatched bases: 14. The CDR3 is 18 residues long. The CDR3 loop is CASSQGGRGLLDGGELFF. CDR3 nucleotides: TGTGCCAGCAGCCAAGGGGGCAGGGGGCTGCTCGACGGCGGGGAGCTGTTTTTT.

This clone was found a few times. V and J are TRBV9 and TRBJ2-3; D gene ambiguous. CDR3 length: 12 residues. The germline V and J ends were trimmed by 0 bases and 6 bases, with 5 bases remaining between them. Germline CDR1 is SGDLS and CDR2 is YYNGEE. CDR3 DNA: TGTGCCAGCAGCGTAGACGGGGATACGCAGTATTTT. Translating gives CASSVDGDTQYF.

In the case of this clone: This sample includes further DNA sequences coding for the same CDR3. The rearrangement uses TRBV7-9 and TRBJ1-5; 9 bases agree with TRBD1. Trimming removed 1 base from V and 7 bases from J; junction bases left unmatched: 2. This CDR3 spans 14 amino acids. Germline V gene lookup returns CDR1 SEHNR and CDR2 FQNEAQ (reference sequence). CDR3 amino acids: CASSLGGQGQPQHF. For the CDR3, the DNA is TGTGCCAGCAGCTTAGGGGGACAGGGACAGCCCCAGCATTTT.

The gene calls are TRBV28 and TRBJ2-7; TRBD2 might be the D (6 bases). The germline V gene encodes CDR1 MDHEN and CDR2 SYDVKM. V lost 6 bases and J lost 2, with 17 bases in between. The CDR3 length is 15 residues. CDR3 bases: TGTGCCAGCAGCCCCTGGGGGGACGGGCCCTACGAGCAGTACTTC. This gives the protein CASSPWGDGPYEQYF.

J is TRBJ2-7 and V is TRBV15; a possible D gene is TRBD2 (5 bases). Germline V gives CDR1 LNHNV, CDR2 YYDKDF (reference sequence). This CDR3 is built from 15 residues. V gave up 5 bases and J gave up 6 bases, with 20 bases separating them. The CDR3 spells CATSGVRGPSGEQYF. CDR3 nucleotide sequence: TGTGCCACCAGCGGAGTACGGGGTCCTTCGGGCGAGCAGTACTTC. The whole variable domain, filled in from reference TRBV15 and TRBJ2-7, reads DAMVIQNPRYQVTQFGKPVTLSCSQTLNHNVMYWYQQKSSQAPKLLFHYYDKDFNNEADTPDNFQSRRPNTSFCFLDIRSPGLGDTAMYLCATSGVRGPSGEQYFGPGTRLTVT.

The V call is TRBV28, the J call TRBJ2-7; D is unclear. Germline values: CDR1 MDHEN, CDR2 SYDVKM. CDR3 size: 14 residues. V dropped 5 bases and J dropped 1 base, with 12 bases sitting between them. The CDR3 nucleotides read TGTGCCAGCAGTAGGCGGTTCGGGTCCTACGAGCAGTACTTC. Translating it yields CASSRRFGSYEQYF.

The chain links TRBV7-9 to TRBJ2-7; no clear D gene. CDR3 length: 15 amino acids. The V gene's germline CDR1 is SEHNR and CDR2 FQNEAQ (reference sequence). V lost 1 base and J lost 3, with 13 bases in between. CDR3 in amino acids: CASSLGVGNNYEQYF. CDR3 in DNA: TGTGCCAGCAGCTTAGGAGTAGGGAATAACTACGAGCAGTACTTC.

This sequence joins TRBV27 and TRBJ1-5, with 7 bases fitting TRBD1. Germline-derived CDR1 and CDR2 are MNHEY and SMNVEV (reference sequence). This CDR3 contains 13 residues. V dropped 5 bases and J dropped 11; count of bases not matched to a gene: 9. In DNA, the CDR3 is TGTGCCAGCAGTCTGCGGACAGGCCAGACCCAGCATTTT. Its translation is CASSLRTGQTQHF.

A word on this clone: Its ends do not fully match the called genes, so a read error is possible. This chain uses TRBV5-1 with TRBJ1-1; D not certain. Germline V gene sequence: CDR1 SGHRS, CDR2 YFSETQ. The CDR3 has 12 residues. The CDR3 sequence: CASSLMGSSHYF. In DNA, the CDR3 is TGCGCCAGCAGCTTGATGGGGAGTTCCCACTATTTT.

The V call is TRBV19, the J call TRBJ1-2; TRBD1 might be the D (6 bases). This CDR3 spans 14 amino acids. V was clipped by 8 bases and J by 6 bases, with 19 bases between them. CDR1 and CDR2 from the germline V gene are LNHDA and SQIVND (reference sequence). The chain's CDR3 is CASANLDRSHGYTF. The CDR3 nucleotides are TGTGCCAGTGCCAACCTCGACAGGTCCCATGGCTACACCTTC.

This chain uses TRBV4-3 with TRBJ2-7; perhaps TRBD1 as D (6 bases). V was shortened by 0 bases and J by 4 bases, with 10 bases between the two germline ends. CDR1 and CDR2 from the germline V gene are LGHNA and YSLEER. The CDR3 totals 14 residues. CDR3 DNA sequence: TGCGCCAGCAGCCAAGAACGGCAGGGGTACGAGCAGTACTTC. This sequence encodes CASSQERQGYEQYF.

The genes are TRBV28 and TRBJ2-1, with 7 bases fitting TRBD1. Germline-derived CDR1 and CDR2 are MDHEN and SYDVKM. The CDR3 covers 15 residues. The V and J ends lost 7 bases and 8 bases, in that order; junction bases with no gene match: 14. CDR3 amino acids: CASTAGDRRVHEQFF. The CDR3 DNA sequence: TGTGCCAGCACAGCCGGGGACAGACGAGTACATGAGCAGTTCTTC. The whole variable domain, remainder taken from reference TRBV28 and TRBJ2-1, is DVKVTQSSRYLVKRTGEKVFLECVQDMDHENMFWYRQDPGLGLRLIYFSYDVKMKEKGDIPEGYSVSREKKERFSLILESASTNQTSMYLCASTAGDRRVHEQFFGPGTRLTVL.